Listed below are T cell receptor beta chains from one sample, sequenced in a study of T cells in Graves' hyperthyroidism and ophthalmopathy. TCRdb passed the multiplex PCR reads through MiXCR, listing each CDR3 protein once. This repertoire shows hundreds of thousands of distinct CDR3 sequences, roughly 15% found once; its top ten account for around 13%. Sequencing was performed on blood. All receptors derive from a woman in her forties or fifties with Graves' ophthalmopathy. CDR3s leave out the opening cysteine and the closing phenylalanine or tryptophan. Each record gives: V gene, CDR3 protein.

V: TRBV6-2/TRBV6-3
CDR3: ASSYSNWYT

V: TRBV5-1
CDR3: ASSLGLAGHEQY

V: TRBV29-1
CDR3: SVRGAITDTQY

V: TRBV7-2
CDR3: ASSRDPTNTGELF

V: TRBV29-1
CDR3: SVGRVGVNTEAF

V: TRBV24-1
CDR3: ATSDFDRPDTQY

V: TRBV28
CDR3: ASSLKGRTYNSPLH

V: TRBV28
CDR3: ASSPIGWGVGLAGGTLAKNIQY

V: TRBV30
CDR3: ASGAEAKYGYT

V: TRBV14
CDR3: ASSQVGREETQY

V: TRBV11-2
CDR3: ASSLLGTVNEQF

V: TRBV9
CDR3: ASSLGSSGTSGRRGYTGELF

V: TRBV2
CDR3: ASRKTSGLAETQY

V: TRBV7-8
CDR3: ASSSAGLDNNEQF

V: TRBV9
CDR3: ASSVGDYGYT

V: TRBV28
CDR3: ASSKLTGLTYEQY

V: TRBV6-2/TRBV6-3
CDR3: ASSTTGTGFLRSNEQF

V: TRBV7-3
CDR3: ASSFYTGLAGAGGANVLT

V: TRBV19
CDR3: ASSSWDISPTEETQY

V: TRBV6-2/TRBV6-3
CDR3: ASSYGANSYEQY

V: TRBV9
CDR3: ASSATGLWTTGELF

V: TRBV4-1
CDR3: ASSQAVARDSPLH

V: TRBV7-9
CDR3: ASTGDLSYNSPLH

V: TRBV27
CDR3: ASSLIAGRNTEAF

V: TRBV6-2/TRBV6-3
CDR3: ASSSSSPADTRY

V: TRBV28
CDR3: ASSLTGVSPLH

V: TRBV14
CDR3: ASSQDRGRLMLSGANVLT

V: TRBV20-1
CDR3: SARRGIGQETQY

V: TRBV9
CDR3: ASSRGLTSSNTDTQY

V: TRBV6-1
CDR3: ASIDGISNQPQH

V: TRBV2
CDR3: ASSTPRDRVDYEQY

V: TRBV20-1
CDR3: SARDLSGGLAGSTDTQY

V: TRBV7-6
CDR3: ASDRGLAGGGGVQF

V: TRBV20-1
CDR3: SARGGGVVAF

V: TRBV10-3
CDR3: AISESSPRVAF

V: TRBV28
CDR3: ASSEDFYNEQF

V: TRBV27
CDR3: ASSTTVDEKLF

V: TRBV29-1
CDR3: SVVTMGQGTWEQY

V: TRBV20-1
CDR3: SATRLAGGDNEQF

V: TRBV7-2
CDR3: ASSFAGTYEQY

V: TRBV19
CDR3: ASSIGTGLMNTEAF

V: TRBV7-2
CDR3: ASSLRAPGNQPQH

V: TRBV4-3
CDR3: ASSQERTLYEQY

V: TRBV18
CDR3: ASSPDSLQPQH

V: TRBV7-2
CDR3: ASSPGQGWSEAF

V: TRBV7-2
CDR3: ASSLSPGGQPQH

V: TRBV28
CDR3: ASTLLGTGELF

V: TRBV7-9
CDR3: ASSRYRDREQF

V: TRBV27
CDR3: ASSWGIGGRKNEQF

V: TRBV29-1
CDR3: SSKFGTGRTEAF

V: TRBV12-3/TRBV12-4
CDR3: ASSFPDINYEQY

V: TRBV18
CDR3: ASSQDNGMAGYGYT